Listed below are T cell receptor beta chains from one sample, sequenced in a study of STAT3 mutations in large granular lymphocyte leukemia. Profiled with immunoSEQ multiplex PCR; TCRdb holds only in-frame clones, not every one. The top ten hold roughly 6.5% of the sample, which has 20,000 to 30,000 clones, about 94% seen once. Material for sequencing was peripheral blood mononuclear cells. These receptors were taken from a middle-aged man with T-cell large granular lymphocyte leukemia. Some clones in this sample may be carry-over from other donors' samples. CDR3s include the opening cysteine and the closing phenylalanine or tryptophan. The D gene is left open where the match is weak. Clone sizes are given selectively: once, few, many, or a class where the clone is expanded.

j_call d_call v_call clone_size cdr3_nt cdr3_aa
TRBJ1-3 - TRBV7-9 - TGTGCCAGCAGCTTAGGAGGGGGTTCATCCGGAAACACCATATATTTT CASSLGGGSSGNTIYF
TRBJ2-7 TRBD1 TRBV4-2 - TGTGCCAGCAGCTTGGCAGGGACAGGAATATCCTACGAGCAGTACTTC CASSLAGTGISYEQYF
TRBJ1-1 - TRBV27 - TGTGCCAGCAGCCCTACAGGGTCGGCCCTTGAAGCTTTCTTT CASSPTGSALEAFF
TRBJ2-1 - TRBV5-1 - TGCGCCAGCAGTCACCCTCGACTAGGCTATGAGCAGTTCTTC CASSHPRLGYEQFF
TRBJ2-6 - TRBV27 - TGTGCCAGCAGTTTATCCGGCGGAACCTCTGGGGCCAACGTCCTGACTTTC CASSLSGGTSGANVLTF
TRBJ1-1 - TRBV27 - TGTGCCAGCAGTTGGGACGGGAACACTGAAGCTTTCTTT CASSWDGNTEAFF
TRBJ2-3 TRBD2 TRBV7-7 - TGTGCCAGCAGCTCCAATAGCGGGGGGCCCACAGATACGCAGTATTTT CASSSNSGGPTDTQYF
TRBJ2-1 - TRBV27 - TGTGCCAGCAGTTTATCGGGGACCAATGAGCAGTTCTTC CASSLSGTNEQFF
TRBJ1-1 TRBD1 TRBV18 - TGTGCCAGCTCACCATTTCCGGGACAGTTCATGAACACTGAAGCTTTCTTT CASSPFPGQFMNTEAFF
TRBJ1-5 - TRBV29-1 - TGCAGCGTCCGACAGAGCAATCAGCCCCAGCATTTT CSVRQSNQPQHF
TRBJ2-7 - TRBV19 - TGTGCCAGTAGTATCTATGGCGGACCTTACGAGCAGTACTTC CASSIYGGPYEQYF
TRBJ2-7 - TRBV30 - TGTGCCTGGAGTGTACCAGGGGAGCAGTACTTC CAWSVPGEQYF
TRBJ1-1 - TRBV5-4 - TGTGCCAGCAGCCGGGAGCTAAGAGGGAACACTGAAGCTTTCTTT CASSRELRGNTEAFF
TRBJ1-3 - TRBV7-8 - TGTGCCAGTTCCCTAAACACTGTCACCATATATTTT CASSLNTVTIYF
TRBJ2-7 TRBD1 TRBV2 - TGTGCCAGCAGTGTGGGTCGTAGGGACAGGGGCCACGAGCAGTACTTC CASSVGRRDRGHEQYF
TRBJ2-7 - TRBV7-6 - TGTGCCAGCAGCTGGGAGAGCTCCTACGAGCAGTACTTC CASSWESSYEQYF
TRBJ2-1 - TRBV29-1 - TGCAGCGCCGGGGTACGGGTCGATGAGCAGTTCTTC CSAGVRVDEQFF
TRBJ2-7 TRBD1 TRBV18 - TGTGCCAGCTCGACAACAGGGGGTTCGTACGAGCAGTACTTC CASSTTGGSYEQYF
TRBJ2-7 - TRBV5-4 - TGTGCCAGCAGCTTAGCCGGAATGCGGGACGAGCAGTACTTC CASSLAGMRDEQYF
TRBJ2-5 - TRBV5-4 - TGTGCCAGCAGCAACGGGCTTCAAGAGACCCAGTACTTC CASSNGLQETQYF
TRBJ1-1 TRBD1 TRBV11-2 - TGTGCCAGCAGCCTAAGACAGGGGAACACTGAAGCTTTCTTT CASSLRQGNTEAFF
TRBJ2-7 TRBD2 TRBV5-1 - TGCGCCAGCAGCTTAGAGCGGGGGGGGGACGAGCAGTACTTC CASSLERGGDEQYF
TRBJ1-1 - TRBV29-1 - TGCAGCGTTCTCGGCGAAACTGAAGCTTTCTTT CSVLGETEAFF
TRBJ1-1 - TRBV19 - TGTGCCAGTACAGGCATACTTTCGGGGGACACTGAAGCTTTCTTT CASTGILSGDTEAFF
TRBJ1-1 - TRBV18 - TGTGCCAGCTCACCCCGGACGGAGAACACTGAAGCTTTCTTT CASSPRTENTEAFF
TRBJ2-7 TRBD2 TRBV6-6 - TGTGCCGCCCGGGGGGGCCCCGAGCAGTACTTC CAARGGPEQYF
TRBJ1-2 TRBD1 TRBV7-2 - TGTGCCAGCAGCAAAGGACAGGGAATGTATGGCTACACCTTC CASSKGQGMYGYTF
TRBJ1-6 - TRBV27 - TGTGCCAGCAGACCGTTAAATAATTCACCCCTCCACTTT CASRPLNNSPLHF
TRBJ1-1 - TRBV5-1 - TGCGCCAGCAGCTTTTTTGCGGCAGGGGACACTGAAGCTTTCTTT CASSFFAAGDTEAFF
TRBJ1-2 - TRBV29-1 - TGCAGCGTGACGACAACCCTTCCCTATGGCTACACCTTC CSVTTTLPYGYTF
TRBJ1-1 - TRBV5-1 - TGCGCCAGCAGCTTGGGGGTCCGGGAGGGCACTGAAGCTTTCTTT CASSLGVREGTEAFF
TRBJ2-7 TRBD1 TRBV29-1 - TGCAGCGTTGAGGGTGGGGCAGGGGGCTACGAGCAGTACTTC CSVEGGAGGYEQYF
TRBJ1-2 - TRBV19 - TGTGCCAGTAGCCCTATCTCTACGATGGGAAACTATGGCTACACCTTC CASSPISTMGNYGYTF
TRBJ2-7 - TRBV5-1 - TGCGCCAGCAGCTTGGATGCAGTGACCGTATCCTACGAGCAGTACTTC CASSLDAVTVSYEQYF
TRBJ2-5 - TRBV29-1 once TGCAGCGTGGGCGGGGCGGTCGGTGGGACCCAGTACTTC CSVGGAVGGTQYF
TRBJ1-1 - TRBV5-1 - TGCGCCAGCAGCGAGGCGCACACTGAAGCTTTCTTT CASSEAHTEAFF
TRBJ2-3 - TRBV5-5 - TGTGCCAGCAGCAGGGGGTTAAGCACAGATACGCAGTATTTT CASSRGLSTDTQYF
TRBJ1-1 - TRBV7-9 - TGTGCCAGCAGCTCAGTACTTGAGGCTTTCTTT CASSSVLEAFF
TRBJ2-7 TRBD1 TRBV5-6 - TGTGCCAGCAGCTCGGGACAGACAAACGAGCAGTACTTC CASSSGQTNEQYF
TRBJ2-7 - TRBV19 - TGTGCCAGTAGTAAGGGTCCTTCCTACGAGCAGTACTTC CASSKGPSYEQYF
TRBJ1-6 - TRBV7-9 - TGTGCCAGCAGCCTCAGGGGAGGGTCACCCCTCCACTTT CASSLRGGSPLHF
TRBJ1-5 - TRBV6-5 - TGTGCCAGCAGTTGCGGGCCCCCGAGGAGTCCCCAGCATTTT CASSCGPPRSPQHF
TRBJ1-6 - TRBV9 - TGTGCCAGCAGCAAGGGGGGCGAGAATTCACCCCTCCACTTT CASSKGGENSPLHF
TRBJ2-7 - TRBV13 - TGTGCCAGCAGCTCGCTTGGGCAGGAGGGCAACGAGCAGTACTTC CASSSLGQEGNEQYF
TRBJ1-3 TRBD1 TRBV4-2 - TGTGCCAGCAGGCCTCAGGGGGAGGTTGGAAACACCATATATTTT CASRPQGEVGNTIYF
TRBJ1-4 - TRBV5-6 - TGTGCCAGCAGCAAACAGAGTACTAATGAAAAACTGTTTTTT CASSKQSTNEKLFF
TRBJ1-2 - TRBV9 once TGTGCCAGCAGCGTAAGTGGCTGGAGTCGATATGGCTACACCTTC CASSVSGWSRYGYTF
TRBJ2-7 TRBD1 TRBV11-1 - TGTGCCAGCAGCTTAGCCACCGGGACAGGGGGCTACGAGCAGTACTTC CASSLATGTGGYEQYF
TRBJ2-1 - TRBV7-2 - TGTGCCAGCAGCCTGTCTAGCCAGTTAGGTGAGCAGTTCTTC CASSLSSQLGEQFF